Each of the 15 T cell receptor beta chains below was sequenced from the same sample in a study of blood T cell repertoires in COVID-19. Clones were sequenced by immunoSEQ multiplex PCR, and TCRdb holds only the in-frame ones, with some missing. The table lists 180,000 or so clones, about 85% of them singletons. The specimen sequenced was peripheral blood. Receptors were obtained from a woman aged 80 or older with acute or convalescent COVID-19.

V is TRBV13 and J is TRBJ1-2; tentative D call: TRBD1 (6 bases). The CDR3 covers 14 residues. In germline, CDR1 is PRHDT, CDR2 FYEKMQ (reference sequence). V gave up 4 bases and J gave up 4 bases, with 13 bases separating them. This CDR3 reads CASSSRDTVYGYTF. For the CDR3, the DNA is TGTGCCAGCAGCTCCCGGGACACGGTCTATGGCTACACCTTC.

The rearrangement links TRBV25-1 to TRBJ1-1; D not certain. The CDR3 contains 15 residues. Germline V CDR1 and CDR2: MGHDK, SYGVNS. V dropped 0 bases and J dropped 1 base, with 9 bases sitting between them. In DNA form, the CDR3 reads TGTGCCAGCAGTGAATACGGCAGGTCGAACACTGAAGCTTTCTTT. It is translated as CASSEYGRSNTEAFF.

The chain recombines TRBV5-1 with TRBJ1-2; the D is unclear. CDR1 is SGHRS and CDR2 is YFSETQ in the germline V gene. The CDR3 is 12 amino acids. Trimming took 0 bases from V and 7 from J, leaving 7 bases between them. CDR3 sequence (DNA): TGCGCCAGCAGCTTGGACGGCGGTGGCTACACCTTC. Protein product: CASSLDGGGYTF.

V and J are TRBV5-4 and TRBJ2-3; 11 bases are shared with TRBD1. Germline V CDR1 and CDR2: SGHNT, YYREEE (reference sequence). V trimming: 5 bases; J trimming: 5 bases; junction bases outside the gene matches: 7. There are 15 residues in the CDR3. The CDR3 bases are TGTGCCAGCAGACCCGGACAGGGGGCGAGAGATACGCAGTATTTT. Residues: CASRPGQGARDTQYF.

The rearrangement links TRBV19 to TRBJ1-5, with no clear D. The germline CDR1 and CDR2 sequences are LNHDA and SQIVND (reference sequence). Trimming pared 5 bases from V and 4 bases from J, leaving 9 bases between. The CDR3 runs to 13 residues. The CDR3 loop reads CASSPDGNQPQHF. The CDR3 nucleotides read TGTGCCAGTAGTCCCGACGGGAATCAGCCCCAGCATTTT. The full variable domain, in which reference TRBV19 and TRBJ1-5 provide the parts outside the CDR3, is DGGITQSPKYLFRKEGQNVTLSCEQNLNHDAMYWYRQDPGQGLRLIYYSQIVNDFQKGDIAEGYSVSREKKESFPLTVTSAQKNPTAFYLCASSPDGNQPQHFGDGTRLSIL.

This clone has only a few counts. The chain links TRBV9 to TRBJ1-6, with D perhaps matching TRBD1 (5 bases). The V gene lost 6 bases and the J gene lost 5 bases, with 12 bases spanning the gap. The CDR3 spans 14 residues. The V gene's germline CDR1 is SGDLS and CDR2 YYNGEE. In DNA, the CDR3 is TGTGCCAGCAATCGGGGACTAAATAATTCACCCCTCCACTTT. Protein: CASNRGLNNSPLHF.

The CDR3 DNA sequence: TGCGCCAGTTATCTAGGAGTATCCTACAATGAGCAGTTCTTC. Translated, it gives CASYLGVSYNEQFF. V gene TRBV5-1 combines with J gene TRBJ2-1; D is unresolved. V was trimmed by 8 bases and J by 1 base, leaving 13 bases between them. CDR1 and CDR2 (germline): SGHRS, YFSETQ. The CDR3 length is 14 residues.

The rearrangement links TRBV30 to TRBJ2-3, with 8 nucleotides matching TRBD1. J gave up 2 bases and V 3 bases, and 7 bases lay outside the gene matches. CDR3 length: 15 amino acids. Germline V lookup: CDR1 GTSNPN, CDR2 SVGIG (reference sequence). CDR3 DNA sequence: TGTGCCTGGAGGGCCGGGACAGGACACACAGATACGCAGTATTTT. Translating gives CAWRAGTGHTDTQYF.

This chain uses TRBV15 with TRBJ1-3; D call uncertain. The germline V and J ends were trimmed by 8 bases and 4 bases, with 24 bases remaining between them. The CDR3 loop spans 17 amino acids. Per the germline V gene, CDR1 is LNHNV and CDR2 is YYDKDF (reference sequence). The CDR3 sequence: CATPDTNLGPSGNTIYF. The DNA of the CDR3 is TGTGCCACCCCCGACACAAATTTAGGCCCGTCAGGAAACACCATATATTTT. Full variable domain (missing parts from reference TRBV15 and TRBJ1-3): DAMVIQNPRYQVTQFGKPVTLSCSQTLNHNVMYWYQQKSSQAPKLLFHYYDKDFNNEADTPDNFQSRRPNTSFCFLDIRSPGLGDTAMYLCATPDTNLGPSGNTIYFGEGSWLTVV.

The chain couples TRBV21-1 to TRBJ2-7; TRBD2 is taken as the D call from the table, unchecked against the DNA. TRBV21-1 is tagged as a pseudogene. The CDR3 length is 20 residues. The CDR3 loop reads CASSNEGKDSRTSGSYEQYF. The CDR3 DNA sequence: TGTGCCAGCAGCAACGAAGGAAAGGACTCTCGGACTAGCGGGAGCTACGAGCAGTACTTC.

This clone has only a few counts. The V and J genes are TRBV7-3 and TRBJ2-3; D is possibly TRBD2 (5 bases). This CDR3 is 13 amino acids long. Trimming pared 5 bases from V and 5 bases from J, leaving 11 bases between. The germline CDR1 and CDR2 sequences are SGHTA and FQGTGA. CDR3 sequence (DNA): TGTGCCAGCAGCCAGTCGGGGAAAGATACGCAGTATTTT. This translates into CASSQSGKDTQYF.

This clone was detected once. J is TRBJ2-7 and V is TRBV7-2; D uncertain. There are 14 residues in the CDR3. The V and J ends lost 6 bases and 6 bases respectively, with 18 bases between them. Germline loops: CDR1 SGHTA, CDR2 FQGNSA. Written as DNA, the CDR3 is TGTGCCAGCAGTCTGGGCAGGTCGAACGGCGAGCAGTACTTC. Translation gives CASSLGRSNGEQYF. Full variable domain (rest looked up from reference TRBV7-2 and TRBJ2-7): GAGVSQSPSNKVTEKGKDVELRCDPISGHTALYWYRQSLGQGLEFLIYFQGNSAPDKSGLPSDRFSAERTGGSVSTLTIQRTQQEDSAVYLCASSLGRSNGEQYFGPGTRLTVT.

V gene TRBV7-8 combines with J gene TRBJ2-3, with a weak D call TRBD2 (6 bases). From germline, CDR1 is SGHVS and CDR2 FQNEAQ. V was pared by 1 base and J by 4 bases, with 6 bases between. The CDR3 has 13 residues. The CDR3 DNA follows: TGTGCCAGCAGCTTAGGGGGGGCAGATACGCAGTATTTT. Translation gives CASSLGGADTQYF.

The gene calls are TRBV7-3 and TRBJ1-1; D is perhaps TRBD1 (5 bases). V lost 5 bases and J lost 4, with 17 bases in between. Germline CDR1 reads SGHTA; CDR2 reads FQGTGA. The CDR3 covers 15 residues. The CDR3 here is CASSPGGSGGTEAFF. CDR3 sequence (DNA): TGTGCCAGCAGCCCCGGGGGGTCGGGAGGCACTGAAGCTTTCTTT.

V gene TRBV10-3 combines with J gene TRBJ1-1, with a weak D call TRBD1 (5 bases). V was cut by 6 bases and J by 1 base, with 12 bases left in between. The length of the CDR3 is 14 residues. The germline CDR1 and CDR2 sequences are ENHRY and SYGVKD. CDR3 in DNA: TGTGCCATCAGGATAACCACAGGGAACACTGAAGCTTTCTTT. It codes for CAIRITTGNTEAFF.